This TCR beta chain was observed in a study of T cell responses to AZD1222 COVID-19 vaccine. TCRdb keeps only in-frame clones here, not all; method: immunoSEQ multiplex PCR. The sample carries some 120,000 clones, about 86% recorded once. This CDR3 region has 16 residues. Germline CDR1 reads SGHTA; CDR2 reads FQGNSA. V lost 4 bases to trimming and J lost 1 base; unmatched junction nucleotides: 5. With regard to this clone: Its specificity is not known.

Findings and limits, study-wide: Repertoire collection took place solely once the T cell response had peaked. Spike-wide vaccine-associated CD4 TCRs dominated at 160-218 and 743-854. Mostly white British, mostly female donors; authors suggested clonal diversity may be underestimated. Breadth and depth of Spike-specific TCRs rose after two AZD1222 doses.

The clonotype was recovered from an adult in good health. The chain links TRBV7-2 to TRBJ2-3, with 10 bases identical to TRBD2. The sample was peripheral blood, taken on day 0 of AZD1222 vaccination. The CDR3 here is CASSWSSGSRTDTQYF. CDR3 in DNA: TGTGCCAGCAGCTGGTCTAGCGGGAGCCGCACAGATACGCAGTATTTT. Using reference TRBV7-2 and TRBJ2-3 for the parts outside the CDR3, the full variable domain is GAGVSQSPSNKVTEKGKDVELRCDPISGHTALYWYRQSLGQGLEFLIYFQGNSAPDKSGLPSDRFSAERTGGSVSTLTIQRTQQEDSAVYLCASSWSSGSRTDTQYFGPGTRLTVL.